A selection of T cell receptor beta chains follows, all from one sample in a study of Tregs in tolerant kidney transplant recipients. Method: immunoSEQ multiplex PCR; TCRdb's copy keeps in-frame clones and lacks some. The sample has 50,000 or so clones, approximately 89% seen once; the top ten hold 15%. The sequences come from CD8+ T cells from blood (PBMCs), collected 12 months after the transplant. The receptors were sampled from a human patient who received a combined kidney and bone marrow transplant. Some T cells could come from the graft donor. CDR3s include the opening cysteine and the closing phenylalanine or tryptophan. A D gene is named only where the DNA matches it firmly. Part of the rows lack a size; the others show once, few, many or a class for expanded clones.

j_gene,d_gene,abundance,v_gene,CDR3aa,CDR3nt
TRBJ2-1,TRBD2,-,TRBV7-2,CASSLGLAGGVEQFF,TGTGCCAGCAGCCTAGGACTAGCGGGAGGGGTTGAGCAGTTCTTC
TRBJ1-2,TRBD1,-,TRBV4-1,CASSPGTEGYTF,TGCGCCAGCAGCCCCGGGACAGAAGGCTACACCTTC
TRBJ2-2,TRBD2,-,TRBV12-5,CASGAGLGGELFF,TGTGCTAGTGGTGCGGGACTAGGCGGGGAGCTGTTTTTT
TRBJ2-1,-,-,TRBV27,CASSYSSYNEQFF,TGTGCCAGCAGTTACAGCTCCTACAATGAGCAGTTCTTC
TRBJ2-1,TRBD1,-,TRBV7-3,CASSLELTGVMDEQFF,TGTGCCAGCAGCTTAGAGTTAACAGGGGTTATGGATGAGCAGTTCTTC
TRBJ2-1,-,-,TRBV15,CATSRARDTITNEQFF,TGTGCCACCAGCAGAGCCCGGGACACAATCACTAATGAGCAGTTCTTC
TRBJ2-3,TRBD2,-,TRBV5-1,CASSLGTSGGLPSTQYF,TGCGCCAGCAGCTTGGGGACTAGCGGGGGGCTCCCCAGTACGCAGTATTTT
TRBJ2-2,-,-,TRBV18,CASSLSGSPNTGELFF,TGTGCCAGCTCGCTCAGCGGTTCCCCGAACACCGGGGAGCTGTTTTTT
TRBJ2-1,TRBD1,-,TRBV19,CASSEQGDPAYNEQFF,TGTGCCAGTAGTGAACAGGGGGACCCCGCCTACAATGAGCAGTTCTTC
TRBJ2-7,TRBD1,-,TRBV7-9,CASSPKRGTELQQQHF,TGTGCCAGCAGCCCTAAGAGGGGGACAGAGCTCCAACAACAGCACTTC
TRBJ2-7,TRBD2,-,TRBV9,CASSVSSGGGYEQYF,TGTGCCAGCAGCGTTTCTAGCGGGGGGGGCTACGAGCAGTACTTC
TRBJ2-1,TRBD2,few,TRBV6-4,CASSGSASGNAEQFF,TGTGCCAGCAGTGGCTCGGCTAGCGGGAATGCTGAGCAGTTCTTC
TRBJ2-4,TRBD2,-,TRBV4-1,CASSLGTSGRTRNIQYF,TGCGCCAGCAGCCTGGGGACTAGCGGGAGGACGAGAAACATTCAGTACTTC
TRBJ1-2,-,-,TRBV4-1,CASSHPGLYYGYTF,TGCGCCAGCAGCCATCCAGGACTATACTATGGCTACACCTTC
TRBJ2-1,-,-,TRBV7-7,CASSLAPFGGGDGNEQFF,TGTGCCAGCAGCTTAGCGCCCTTTGGGGGGGGCGATGGAAATGAGCAGTTCTTC
TRBJ1-1,-,-,TRBV14,CASSQELVTEAFF,TGTGCCAGCAGCCAAGAACTTGTCACTGAAGCTTTCTTT
TRBJ1-1,-,-,TRBV19,CASSIGQMNTEAFF,TGTGCCAGTAGTATTGGACAGATGAACACTGAAGCTTTCTTT
TRBJ1-4,-,-,TRBV4-1,CASSRYLIGPNEKLFF,TGCGCCAGCAGCCGATACCTGATTGGGCCTAATGAAAAACTGTTTTTT